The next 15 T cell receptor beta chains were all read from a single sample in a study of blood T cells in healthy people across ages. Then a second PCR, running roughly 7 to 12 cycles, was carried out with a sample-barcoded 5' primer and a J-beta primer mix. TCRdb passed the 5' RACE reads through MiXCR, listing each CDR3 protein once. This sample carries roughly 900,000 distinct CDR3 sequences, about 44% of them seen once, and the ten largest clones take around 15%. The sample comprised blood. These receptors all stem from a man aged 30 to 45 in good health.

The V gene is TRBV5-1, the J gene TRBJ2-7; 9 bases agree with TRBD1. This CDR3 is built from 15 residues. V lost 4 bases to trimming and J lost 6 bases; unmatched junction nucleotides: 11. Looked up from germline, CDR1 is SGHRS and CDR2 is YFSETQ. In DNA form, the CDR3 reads TGCGCCAGCAGCCCTGGGACAGGGATTCCGTGCGAGCAGTACTTC. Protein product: CASSPGTGIPCEQYF.

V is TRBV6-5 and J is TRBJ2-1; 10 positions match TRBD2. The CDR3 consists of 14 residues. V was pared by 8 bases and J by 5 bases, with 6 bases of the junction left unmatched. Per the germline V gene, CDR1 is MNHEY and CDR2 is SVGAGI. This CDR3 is CASGASGRNNEQFF. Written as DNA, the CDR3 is TGTGCCAGCGGGGCTAGCGGGAGAAACAATGAGCAGTTCTTC.

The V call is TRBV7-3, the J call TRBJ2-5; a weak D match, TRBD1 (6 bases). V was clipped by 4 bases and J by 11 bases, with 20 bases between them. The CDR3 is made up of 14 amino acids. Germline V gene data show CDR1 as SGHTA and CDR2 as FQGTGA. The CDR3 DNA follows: TGTGCCAGCAGCTCAGGGGAAGGGCTCAATGAGCAGTACTTC. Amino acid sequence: CASSSGEGLNEQYF.

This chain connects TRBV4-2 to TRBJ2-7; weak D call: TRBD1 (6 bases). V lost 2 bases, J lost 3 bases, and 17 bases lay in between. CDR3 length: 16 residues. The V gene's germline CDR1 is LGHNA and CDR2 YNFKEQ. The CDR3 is CASSQRDRDTSYEQYF. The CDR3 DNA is TGTGCCAGCAGCCAAAGGGACCGGGACACAAGCTACGAGCAGTACTTC.

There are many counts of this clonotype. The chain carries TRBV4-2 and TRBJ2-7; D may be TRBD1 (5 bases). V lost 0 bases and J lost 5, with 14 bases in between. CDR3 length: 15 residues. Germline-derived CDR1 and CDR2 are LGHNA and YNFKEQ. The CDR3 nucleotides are TGTGCCAGCAGCCAAGAAGTCAGGGCAGCTGACGAGCAGTACTTC. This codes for CASSQEVRAADEQYF.

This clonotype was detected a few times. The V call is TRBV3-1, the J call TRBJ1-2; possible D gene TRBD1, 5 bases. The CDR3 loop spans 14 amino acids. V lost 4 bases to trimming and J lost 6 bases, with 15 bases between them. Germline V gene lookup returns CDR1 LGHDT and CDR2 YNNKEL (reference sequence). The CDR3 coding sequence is TGTGCCAGCAGCCTAATCCCGGGGCCGGATGGCTACACCTTC. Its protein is CASSLIPGPDGYTF. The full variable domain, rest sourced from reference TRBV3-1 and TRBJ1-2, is DTAVSQTPKYLVTQMGNDKSIKCEQNLGHDTMYWYKQDSKKFLKIMFSYNNKELIINETVPNRFSPKSPDKAHLNLHINSLELGDSAVYFCASSLIPGPDGYTFGSGTRLTVV.

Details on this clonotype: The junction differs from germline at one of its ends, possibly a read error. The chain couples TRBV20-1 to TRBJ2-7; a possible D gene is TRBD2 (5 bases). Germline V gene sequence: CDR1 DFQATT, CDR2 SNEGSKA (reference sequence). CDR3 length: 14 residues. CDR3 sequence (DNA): TGCAGTGTTAGAGGGATTCTCTGGCCCTACGAGCAGTACTTC. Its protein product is CSVRGILWPYEQYF.

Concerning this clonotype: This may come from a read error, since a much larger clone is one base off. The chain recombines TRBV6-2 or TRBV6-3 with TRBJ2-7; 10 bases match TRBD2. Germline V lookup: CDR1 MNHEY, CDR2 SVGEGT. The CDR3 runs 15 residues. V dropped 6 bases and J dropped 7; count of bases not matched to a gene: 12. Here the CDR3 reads CASSLRTSGNNEQYF. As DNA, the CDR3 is TGTGCCAGCAGCCTCAGGACTAGCGGAAACAATGAGCAGTACTTC.

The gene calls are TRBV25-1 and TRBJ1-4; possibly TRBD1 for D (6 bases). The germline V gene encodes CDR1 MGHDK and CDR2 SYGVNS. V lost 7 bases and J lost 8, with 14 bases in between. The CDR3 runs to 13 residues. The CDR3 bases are TGTGCCAGCAACCCGGGACACGTGGAAAAACTGTTTTTT. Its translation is CASNPGHVEKLFF.

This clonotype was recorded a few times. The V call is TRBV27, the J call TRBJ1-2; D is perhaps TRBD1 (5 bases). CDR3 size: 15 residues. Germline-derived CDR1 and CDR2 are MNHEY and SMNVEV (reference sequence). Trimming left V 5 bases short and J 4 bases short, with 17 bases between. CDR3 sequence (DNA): TGTGCCAGCAGTCTAGGGGCAGGGCAGGCCTATGGCTACACCTTC. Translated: CASSLGAGQAYGYTF.

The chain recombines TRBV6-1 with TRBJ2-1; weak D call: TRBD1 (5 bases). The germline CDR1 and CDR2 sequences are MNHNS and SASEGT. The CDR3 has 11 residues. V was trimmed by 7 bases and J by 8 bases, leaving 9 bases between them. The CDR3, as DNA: TGTGCCAGCAATAGGGGCCATGAGCAGTTCTTC. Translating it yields CASNRGHEQFF.

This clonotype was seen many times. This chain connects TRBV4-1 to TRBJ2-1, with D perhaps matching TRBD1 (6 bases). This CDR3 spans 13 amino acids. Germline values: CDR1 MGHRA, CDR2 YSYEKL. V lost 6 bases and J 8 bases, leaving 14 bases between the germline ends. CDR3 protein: CASSWGQWDEQFF. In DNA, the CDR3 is TGCGCCAGCAGTTGGGGACAATGGGATGAGCAGTTCTTC.

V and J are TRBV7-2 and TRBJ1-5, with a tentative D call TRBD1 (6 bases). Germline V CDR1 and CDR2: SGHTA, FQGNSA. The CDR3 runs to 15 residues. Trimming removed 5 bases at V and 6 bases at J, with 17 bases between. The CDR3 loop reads CASSGGRGAGQPQHF. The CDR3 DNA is TGTGCCAGCAGCGGTGGCCGGGGGGCCGGTCAGCCCCAGCATTTT.

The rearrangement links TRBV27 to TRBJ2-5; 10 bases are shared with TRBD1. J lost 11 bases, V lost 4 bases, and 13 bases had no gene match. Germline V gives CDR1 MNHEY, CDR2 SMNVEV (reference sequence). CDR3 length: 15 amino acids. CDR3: CASSSTGTGAREQYF. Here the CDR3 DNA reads TGTGCCAGCAGTTCAACCGGGACAGGGGCCCGTGAGCAGTACTTC.

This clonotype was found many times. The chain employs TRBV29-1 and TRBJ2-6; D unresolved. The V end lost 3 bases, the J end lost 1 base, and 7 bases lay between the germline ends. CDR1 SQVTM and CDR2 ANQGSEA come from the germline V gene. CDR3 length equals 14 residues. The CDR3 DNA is TGCAGCGTTGACTGGGGATCTGGGGCCAACGTCCTGACTTTC. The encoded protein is CSVDWGSGANVLTF.